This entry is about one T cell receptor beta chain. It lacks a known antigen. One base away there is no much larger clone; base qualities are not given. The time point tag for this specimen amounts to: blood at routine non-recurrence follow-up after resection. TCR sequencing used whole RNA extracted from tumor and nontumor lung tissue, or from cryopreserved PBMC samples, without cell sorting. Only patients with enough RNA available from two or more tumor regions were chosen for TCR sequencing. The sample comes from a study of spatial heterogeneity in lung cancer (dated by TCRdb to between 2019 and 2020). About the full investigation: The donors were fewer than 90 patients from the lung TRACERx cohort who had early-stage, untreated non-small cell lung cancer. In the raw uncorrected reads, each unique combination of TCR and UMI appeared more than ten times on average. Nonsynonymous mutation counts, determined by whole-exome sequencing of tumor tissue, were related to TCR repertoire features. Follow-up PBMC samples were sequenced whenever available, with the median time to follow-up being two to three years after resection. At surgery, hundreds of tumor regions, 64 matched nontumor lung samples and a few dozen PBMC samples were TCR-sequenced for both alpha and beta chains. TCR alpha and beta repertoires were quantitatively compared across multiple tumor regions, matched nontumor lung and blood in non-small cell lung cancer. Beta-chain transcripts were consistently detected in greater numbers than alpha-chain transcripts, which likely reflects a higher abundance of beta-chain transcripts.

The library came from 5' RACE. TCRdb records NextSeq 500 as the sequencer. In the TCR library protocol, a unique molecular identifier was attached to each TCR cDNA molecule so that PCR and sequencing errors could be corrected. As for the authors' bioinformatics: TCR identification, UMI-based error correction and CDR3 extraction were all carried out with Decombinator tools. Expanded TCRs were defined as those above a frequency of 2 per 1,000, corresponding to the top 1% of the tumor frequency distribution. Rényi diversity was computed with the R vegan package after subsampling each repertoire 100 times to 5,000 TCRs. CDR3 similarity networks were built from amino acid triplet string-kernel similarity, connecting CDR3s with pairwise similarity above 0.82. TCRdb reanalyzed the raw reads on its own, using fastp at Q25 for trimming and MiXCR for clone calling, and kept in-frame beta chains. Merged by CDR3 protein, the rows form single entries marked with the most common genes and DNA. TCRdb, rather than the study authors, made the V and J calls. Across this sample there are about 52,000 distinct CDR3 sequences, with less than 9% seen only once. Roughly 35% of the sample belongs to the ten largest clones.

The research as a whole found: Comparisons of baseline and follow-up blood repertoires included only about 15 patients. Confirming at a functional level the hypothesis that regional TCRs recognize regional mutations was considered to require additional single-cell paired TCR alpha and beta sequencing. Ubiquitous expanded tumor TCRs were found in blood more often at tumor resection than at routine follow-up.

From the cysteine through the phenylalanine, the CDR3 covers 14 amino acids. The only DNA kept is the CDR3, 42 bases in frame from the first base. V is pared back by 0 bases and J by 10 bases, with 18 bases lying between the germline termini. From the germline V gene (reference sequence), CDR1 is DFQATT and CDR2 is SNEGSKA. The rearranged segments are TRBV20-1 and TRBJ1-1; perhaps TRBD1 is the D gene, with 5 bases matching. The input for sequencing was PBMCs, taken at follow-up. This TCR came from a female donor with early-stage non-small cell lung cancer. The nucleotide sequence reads TGCAGTGCTAGAGATTTAGGGGTTCGACCCTCAGCTTTCTTT. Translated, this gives CSARDLGVRPSAFF.